What follows describes a single T cell receptor beta chain. Its antigen remains unknown. This sample was included in a study of response to subunit inactivated influenza vaccine. Regarding the study as a whole: After each seasonal influenza vaccination, few new T cells are recruited, the authors suggested.

TCRdb ran MiXCR on the RT-PCR reads and lists one entry per CDR3 protein. The table has 700,000 to 800,000 distinct CDR3 sequences, approximately 17% seen once; the top ten hold approximately 10%. The V gene's germline CDR1 is SGHTA and CDR2 FQGNSA. The CDR3 totals 14 residues. V was cut by 4 bases and J by 4 bases, with 13 bases left in between. The genes are TRBV7-2 and TRBJ1-2; weak D call: TRBD1 (5 bases). The sequence was collected from a man between 45 and 60 years old who received an inactivated influenza vaccine. This sample comprised PBMCs from blood, obtained around 5 days after vaccination. Written as DNA, the CDR3 is TGTGCCAGCAGCTACCGCGGGGGAGTCTATGGCTACACCTTC. Its translation: CASSYRGGVYGYTF.